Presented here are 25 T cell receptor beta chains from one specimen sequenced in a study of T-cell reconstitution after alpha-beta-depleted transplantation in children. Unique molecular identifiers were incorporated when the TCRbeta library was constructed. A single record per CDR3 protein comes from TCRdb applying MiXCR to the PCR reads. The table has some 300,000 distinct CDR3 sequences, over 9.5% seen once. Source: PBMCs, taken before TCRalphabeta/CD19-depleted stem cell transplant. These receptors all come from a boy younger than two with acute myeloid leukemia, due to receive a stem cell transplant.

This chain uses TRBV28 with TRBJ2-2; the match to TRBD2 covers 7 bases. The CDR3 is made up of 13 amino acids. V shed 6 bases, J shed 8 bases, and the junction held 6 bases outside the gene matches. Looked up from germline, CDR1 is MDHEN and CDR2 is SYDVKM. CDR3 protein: CASSAGDRGELFF. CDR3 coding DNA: TGTGCCAGCAGCGCGGGAGACCGGGGGGAGCTGTTTTTT.

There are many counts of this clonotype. The CDR3 DNA is TGTGCCAGCATCCTGGGGACTAGCGGGCCCTACGAGCAGTACTTC. The encoded protein is CASILGTSGPYEQYF. The V call is TRBV5-5, the J call TRBJ2-7; 12 bases agree with TRBD2. The germline gives CDR1 SGHKS, CDR2 YYEKEE (reference sequence). CDR3 size: 15 residues. Losses at the gene ends were 6 bases for V and 2 bases for J; bases not matched to a gene: 6.

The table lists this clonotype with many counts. The CDR3 DNA follows: TGCAGCGTTGACCGGGGTAACACCGGGGAGCTGTTTTTT. Protein sequence: CSVDRGNTGELFF. This chain connects TRBV29-1 to TRBJ2-2; TRBD2 might be the D (5 bases). The germline V gene has CDR1 SQVTM and CDR2 ANQGSEA. The CDR3 loop spans 13 amino acids. Trimming took off 3 bases at V and 2 bases at J, with 7 bases between the two ends.

The CDR3 DNA is TGTGCCAGCAGCTTCCCTGGTACGCAGTATTTT. This encodes CASSFPGTQYF. The chain joins TRBV11-1 to TRBJ2-3, with D hard to call. Trimming removed 3 bases at V and 8 bases at J, with 6 bases between. The V gene's germline CDR1 is SGHAT and CDR2 FQDESV (reference sequence). This CDR3 contains 11 residues. Complete variable domain (other parts from reference TRBV11-1 and TRBJ2-3): EAEVAQSPRYKITEKSQAVAFWCDPISGHATLYWYRQILGQGPELLVQFQDESVVDDSQLPKDRFSAERLKGVDSTLKIQPAELGDSAMYLCASSFPGTQYFGPGTRLTVL.

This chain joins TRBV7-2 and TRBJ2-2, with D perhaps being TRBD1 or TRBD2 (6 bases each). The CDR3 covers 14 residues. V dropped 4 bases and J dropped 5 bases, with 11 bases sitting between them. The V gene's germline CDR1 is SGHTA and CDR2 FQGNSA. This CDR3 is CASSYTGRTGELFF. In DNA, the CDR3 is TGTGCCAGCAGCTACACAGGGAGGACCGGGGAGCTGTTTTTT.

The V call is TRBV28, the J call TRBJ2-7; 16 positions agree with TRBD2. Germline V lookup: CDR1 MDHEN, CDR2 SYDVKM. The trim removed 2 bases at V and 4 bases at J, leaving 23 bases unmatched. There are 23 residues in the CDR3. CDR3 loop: CASSLPFKELGLAGGARKYEQYF. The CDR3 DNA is TGTGCCAGCAGTTTACCCTTCAAAGAACTGGGACTAGCGGGGGGGGCCAGGAAATACGAGCAGTACTTC.

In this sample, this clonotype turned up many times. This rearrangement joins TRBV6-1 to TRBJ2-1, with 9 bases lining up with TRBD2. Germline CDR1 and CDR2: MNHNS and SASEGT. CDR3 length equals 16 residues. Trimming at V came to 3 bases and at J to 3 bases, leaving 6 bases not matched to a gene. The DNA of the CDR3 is TGTGCCAGCAGTGAGAGCGGGGGGAATATCTACAATGAGCAGTTCTTC. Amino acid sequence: CASSESGGNIYNEQFF.

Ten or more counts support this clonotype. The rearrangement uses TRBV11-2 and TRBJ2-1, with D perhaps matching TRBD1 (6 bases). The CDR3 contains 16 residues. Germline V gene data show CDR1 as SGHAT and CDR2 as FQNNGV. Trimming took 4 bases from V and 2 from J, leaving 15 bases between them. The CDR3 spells CASSSPGQLTYNEQFF. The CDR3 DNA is TGTGCCAGCAGCTCACCGGGACAACTTACCTACAATGAGCAGTTCTTC.

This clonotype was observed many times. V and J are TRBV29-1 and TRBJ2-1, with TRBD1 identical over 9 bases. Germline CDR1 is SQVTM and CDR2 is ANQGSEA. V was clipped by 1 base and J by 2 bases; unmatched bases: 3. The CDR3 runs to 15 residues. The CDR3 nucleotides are TGCAGCGTTGAAGGGGACAGGGAACCCTACAATGAGCAGTTCTTC. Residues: CSVEGDREPYNEQFF.

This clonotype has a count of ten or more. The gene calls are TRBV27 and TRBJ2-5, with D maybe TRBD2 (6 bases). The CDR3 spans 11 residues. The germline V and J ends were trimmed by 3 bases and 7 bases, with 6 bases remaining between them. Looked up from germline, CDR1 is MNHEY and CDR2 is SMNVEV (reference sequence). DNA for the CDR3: TGTGCCAGCAGTTTCGGGAGGACCCAGTACTTC. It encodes CASSFGRTQYF.

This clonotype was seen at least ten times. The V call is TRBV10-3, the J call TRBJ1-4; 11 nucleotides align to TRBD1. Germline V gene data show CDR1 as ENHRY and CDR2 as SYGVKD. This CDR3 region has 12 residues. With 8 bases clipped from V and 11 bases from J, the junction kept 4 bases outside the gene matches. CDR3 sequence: CAIGRDRGKLFF. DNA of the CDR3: TGTGCCATCGGCCGGGACAGGGGGAAACTGTTTTTT.

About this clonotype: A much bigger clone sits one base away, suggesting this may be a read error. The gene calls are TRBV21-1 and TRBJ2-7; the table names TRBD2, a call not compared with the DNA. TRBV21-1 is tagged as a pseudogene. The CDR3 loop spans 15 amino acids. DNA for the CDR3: TGTGCCAGCAGCAAAGCCAGCGGCAATAACTACGGGCAGTACTTC. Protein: CASSKASGNNYGQYF.

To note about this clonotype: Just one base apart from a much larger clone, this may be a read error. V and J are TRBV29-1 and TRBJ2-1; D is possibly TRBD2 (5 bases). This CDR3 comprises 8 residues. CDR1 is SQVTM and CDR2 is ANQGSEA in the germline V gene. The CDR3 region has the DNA TGCACCGGGGATGAGCAGTTCTTC. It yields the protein CTGDEQFF.

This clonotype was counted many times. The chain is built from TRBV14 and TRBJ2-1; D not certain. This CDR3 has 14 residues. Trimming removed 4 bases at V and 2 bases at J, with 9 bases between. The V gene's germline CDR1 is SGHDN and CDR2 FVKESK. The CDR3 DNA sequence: TGTGCCAGCAGCCCGCTCGGCCCCTACAATGAGCAGTTCTTC. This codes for CASSPLGPYNEQFF.

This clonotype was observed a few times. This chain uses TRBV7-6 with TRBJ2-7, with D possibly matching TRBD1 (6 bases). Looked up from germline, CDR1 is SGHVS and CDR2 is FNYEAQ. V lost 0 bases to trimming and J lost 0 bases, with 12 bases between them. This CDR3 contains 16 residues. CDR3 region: CASSLAGQPYSYEQYF. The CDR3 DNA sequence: TGTGCCAGCAGCTTAGCTGGACAGCCTTACTCCTACGAGCAGTACTTC.

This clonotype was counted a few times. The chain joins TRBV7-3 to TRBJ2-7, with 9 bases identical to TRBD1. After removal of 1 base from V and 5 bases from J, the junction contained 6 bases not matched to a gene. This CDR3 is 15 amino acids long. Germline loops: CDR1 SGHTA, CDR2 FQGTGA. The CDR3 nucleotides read TGTGCCAGCAGCTTAAGGTGGACAGGGGTGGACGAGCAGTACTTC. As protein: CASSLRWTGVDEQYF. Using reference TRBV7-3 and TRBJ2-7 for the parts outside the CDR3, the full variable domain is GAGVSQTPSNKVTEKGKYVELRCDPISGHTALYWYRQSLGQGPEFLIYFQGTGAADDSGLPNDRFFAVRPEGSVSTLKIQRTERGDSAVYLCASSLRWTGVDEQYFGPGTRLTVT.

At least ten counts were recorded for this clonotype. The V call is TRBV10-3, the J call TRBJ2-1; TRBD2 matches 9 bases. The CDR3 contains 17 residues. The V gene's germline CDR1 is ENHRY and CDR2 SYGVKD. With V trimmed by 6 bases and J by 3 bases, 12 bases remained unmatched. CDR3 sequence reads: CAIRVGLAGDGYNEQFF. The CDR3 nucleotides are TGTGCCATCAGAGTGGGTTTAGCGGGAGATGGCTACAATGAGCAGTTCTTC.

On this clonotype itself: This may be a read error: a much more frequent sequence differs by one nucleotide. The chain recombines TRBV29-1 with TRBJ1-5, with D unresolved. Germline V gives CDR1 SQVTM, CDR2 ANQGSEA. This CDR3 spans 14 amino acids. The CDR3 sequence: CSVYSQQRNQPQRF. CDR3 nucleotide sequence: TGCAGCGTTTACAGTCAGCAGAGAAATCAGCCCCAGCGTTTT.

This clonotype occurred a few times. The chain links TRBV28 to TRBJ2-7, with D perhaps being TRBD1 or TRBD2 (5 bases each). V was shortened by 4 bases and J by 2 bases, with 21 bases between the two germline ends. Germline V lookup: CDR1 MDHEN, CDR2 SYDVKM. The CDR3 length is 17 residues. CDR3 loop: CASSSPGPIIDTYEQYF. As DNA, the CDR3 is TGTGCCAGCAGTTCCCCGGGACCCATTATAGACACCTACGAGCAGTACTTC.

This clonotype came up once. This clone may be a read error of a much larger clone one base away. CDR3 in amino acids: CASSLLRTGVQETQYF. In nucleotides, the CDR3 is TGTGCCAGCAGTTTATTGAGAACCGGTGTCCAAGAGACCCAGTACTTC. The V gene is TRBV27, the J gene TRBJ2-5; D unclear. The CDR3 is 16 residues long. The germline gives CDR1 MNHEY, CDR2 SMNVEV (reference sequence). V lost 1 base and J 1 base, leaving 13 bases between the germline ends.

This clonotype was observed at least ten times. The CDR3 sequence is CASSFSQAPLYEQYF. The CDR3 nucleotides read TGTGCCAGCAGCTTTTCCCAGGCCCCCCTCTACGAGCAGTACTTC. The V and J genes are TRBV7-3 and TRBJ2-7; D gene ambiguous. The CDR3 spans 15 residues. Germline CDR1 and CDR2: SGHTA and FQGTGA. The V end lost 3 bases, the J end lost 3 bases, and 15 bases lay between the germline ends.

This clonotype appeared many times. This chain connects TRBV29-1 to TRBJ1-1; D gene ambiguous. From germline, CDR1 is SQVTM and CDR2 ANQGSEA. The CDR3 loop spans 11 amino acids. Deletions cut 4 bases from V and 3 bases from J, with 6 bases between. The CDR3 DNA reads TGCAGCGTTGTCAGAGACACTGAAGCTTTCTTT. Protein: CSVVRDTEAFF.

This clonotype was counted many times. DNA for the CDR3: TGTGCCAGCGCCCAGCGGATCGGGCAGTTCTTC. Protein: CASAQRIGQFF. This chain connects TRBV6-2 or TRBV6-3 to TRBJ2-1; weak D call: TRBD2 (5 bases). From germline, CDR1 is MNHEY and CDR2 SVGEGT. This CDR3 is 11 amino acids long. Trimming took 8 bases from V and 12 from J, leaving 14 bases between them.

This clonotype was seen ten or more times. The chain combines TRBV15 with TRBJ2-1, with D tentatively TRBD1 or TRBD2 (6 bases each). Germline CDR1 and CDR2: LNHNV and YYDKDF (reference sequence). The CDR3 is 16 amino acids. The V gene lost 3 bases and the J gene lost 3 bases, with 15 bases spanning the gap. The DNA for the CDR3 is TGTGCCACCAGCAGGGAGGAGGGGGGTATCTACAATGAGCAGTTCTTC. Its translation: CATSREEGGIYNEQFF.

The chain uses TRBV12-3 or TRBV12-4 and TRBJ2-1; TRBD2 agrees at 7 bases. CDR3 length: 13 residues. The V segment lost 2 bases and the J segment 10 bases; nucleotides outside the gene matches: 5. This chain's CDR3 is CASSLWASGEQFF. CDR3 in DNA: TGTGCCAGCAGTTTATGGGCTAGCGGCGAGCAGTTCTTC.